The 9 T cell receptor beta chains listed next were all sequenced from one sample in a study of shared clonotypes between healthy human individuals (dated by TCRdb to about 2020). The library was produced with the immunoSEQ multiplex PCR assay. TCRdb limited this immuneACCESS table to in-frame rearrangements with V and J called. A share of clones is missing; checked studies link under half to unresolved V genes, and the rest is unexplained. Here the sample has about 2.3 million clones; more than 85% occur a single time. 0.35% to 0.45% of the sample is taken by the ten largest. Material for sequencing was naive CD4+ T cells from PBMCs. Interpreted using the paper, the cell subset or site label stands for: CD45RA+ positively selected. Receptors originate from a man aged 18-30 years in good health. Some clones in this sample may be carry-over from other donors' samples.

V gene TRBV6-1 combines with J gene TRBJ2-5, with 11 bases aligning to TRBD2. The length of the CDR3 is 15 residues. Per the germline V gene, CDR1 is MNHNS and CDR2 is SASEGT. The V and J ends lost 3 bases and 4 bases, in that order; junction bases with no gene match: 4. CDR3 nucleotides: TGTGCCAGCAGTGAGATAGCGGGAGGGGGAGAGACCCAGTACTTC. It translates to CASSEIAGGGETQYF.

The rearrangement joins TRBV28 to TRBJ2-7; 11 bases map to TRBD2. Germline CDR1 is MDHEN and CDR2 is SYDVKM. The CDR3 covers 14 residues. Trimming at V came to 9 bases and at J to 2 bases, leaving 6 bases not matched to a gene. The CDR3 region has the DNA TGTGCCAGTTTGGGACTAGCGGACGCCTACGAGCAGTACTTC. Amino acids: CASLGLADAYEQYF.

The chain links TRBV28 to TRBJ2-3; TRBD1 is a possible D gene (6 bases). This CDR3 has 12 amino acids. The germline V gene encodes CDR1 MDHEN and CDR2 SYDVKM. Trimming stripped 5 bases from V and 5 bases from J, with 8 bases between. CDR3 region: CASSTQGDTQYF. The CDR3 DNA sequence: TGTGCCAGCAGTACACAGGGAGATACGCAGTATTTT. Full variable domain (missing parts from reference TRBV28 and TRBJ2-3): DVKVTQSSRYLVKRTGEKVFLECVQDMDHENMFWYRQDPGLGLRLIYFSYDVKMKEKGDIPEGYSVSREKKERFSLILESASTNQTSMYLCASSTQGDTQYFGPGTRLTVL.

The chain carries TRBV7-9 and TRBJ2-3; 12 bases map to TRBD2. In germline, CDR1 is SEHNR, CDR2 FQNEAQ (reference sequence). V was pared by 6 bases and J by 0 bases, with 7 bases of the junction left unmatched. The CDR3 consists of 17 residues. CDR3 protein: CASSDAGTSGSTDTQYF. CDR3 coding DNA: TGTGCCAGCAGTGATGCCGGGACTAGCGGGAGCACAGATACGCAGTATTTT.

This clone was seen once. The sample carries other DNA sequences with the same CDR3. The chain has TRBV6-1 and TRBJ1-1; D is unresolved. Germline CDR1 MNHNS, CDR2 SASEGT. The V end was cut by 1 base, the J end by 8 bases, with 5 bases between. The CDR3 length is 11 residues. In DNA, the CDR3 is TGTGCCAGCAGTGAAGGTGGGGAAGCTTTCTTT. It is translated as CASSEGGEAFF.

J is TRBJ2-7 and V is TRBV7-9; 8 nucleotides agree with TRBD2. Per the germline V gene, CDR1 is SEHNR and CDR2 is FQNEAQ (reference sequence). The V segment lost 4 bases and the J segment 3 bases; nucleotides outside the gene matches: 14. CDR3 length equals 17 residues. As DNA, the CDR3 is TGTGCCAGCAGCTCAAAACGGGAGGGGGTAAATATCTACGAGCAGTACTTC. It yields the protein CASSSKREGVNIYEQYF.

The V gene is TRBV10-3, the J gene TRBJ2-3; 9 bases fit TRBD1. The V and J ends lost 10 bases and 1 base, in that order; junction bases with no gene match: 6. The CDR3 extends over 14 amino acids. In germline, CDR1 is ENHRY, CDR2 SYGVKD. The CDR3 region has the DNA TGTGCCACCAAGACAGGGGGTGGCACAGATACGCAGTATTTT. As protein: CATKTGGGTDTQYF.

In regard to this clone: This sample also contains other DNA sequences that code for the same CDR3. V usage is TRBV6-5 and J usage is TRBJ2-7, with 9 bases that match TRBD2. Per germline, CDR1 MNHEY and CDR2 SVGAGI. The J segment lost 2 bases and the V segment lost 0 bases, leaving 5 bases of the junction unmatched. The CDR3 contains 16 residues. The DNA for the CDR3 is TGTGCCAGCAGTTACTCGAGGCTAGCGGGGACCTACGAGCAGTACTTC. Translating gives CASSYSRLAGTYEQYF.

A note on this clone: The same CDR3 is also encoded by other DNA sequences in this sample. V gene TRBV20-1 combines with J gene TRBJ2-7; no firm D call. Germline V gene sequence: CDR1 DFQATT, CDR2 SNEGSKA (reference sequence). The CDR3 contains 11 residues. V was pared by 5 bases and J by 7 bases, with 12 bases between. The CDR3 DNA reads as TGCAGTGCTCCAGGACCTTTGGAGCAGTACTTC. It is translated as CSAPGPLEQYF.